This paragraph reports one T cell receptor beta chain. The CDR3 extends over 16 amino acids. CDR1 and CDR2 from the germline V gene are SGHAT and FQNNGV. V was shortened by 3 bases and J by 5 bases, with 19 bases between the two germline ends. The data stem from a study of CD8+ T cells in alopecia areata. Study-wide background: Patients took tofacitinib for 6 to 18 months, followed by 6 drug-free months. Scoring of treated patients' severity used the percentage of affected scalp area.

Extracted RNA was reverse transcribed, and the resulting cDNA served as sequencing template. Profiled with immunoSEQ multiplex PCR; TCRdb holds only in-frame clones, not every one. In the table there are over 5,500 clones, around 65% of which are singletons. Noted treatment: oral pan-JAK inhibitor, 5-10 mg twice daily. Both peripheral blood and punch biopsies of lesional scalp skin were obtained from patients who had alopecia areata. This material consisted of skin, taken at week 4, from a patient treated with tofacitinib. This TCR came from a human donor with alopecia areata. The gene calls are TRBV11-2 and TRBJ2-5; tentative D call: TRBD1 (5 bases). The CDR3 here is CASSFDALGVFETQYF. The CDR3 bases are TGTGCCAGCAGCTTTGACGCCTTAGGGGTTTTTGAGACCCAGTACTTC.